This paragraph covers one TCR beta chain sequence. This clone was found many times. Its antigen target is currently unknown. No quality values exist for individual bases; no much larger clone is one base distant. This sample stems from a study of metastatic and nonmetastatic thyroid tumors (dated by TCRdb to 2018 to 2020). In terms of the full investigation: Repertoires from peripheral blood and from tumor or nodule tissue samples of malignant and benign thyroid patients were compared.

Based on the germline V gene (reference sequence), the CDR1 and CDR2 sequences are DFQATT and SNEGSKA. V is pared back by 6 bases and J by 0 bases, with 17 bases lying between the germline termini. The CDR3 spans 15 residues, from the cysteine through the phenylalanine. Kept here is only the CDR3 DNA, which spans 45 bases and is read in frame from base 1. Library preparation was by PCR. Sequencing took place on an Illumina HiSeq 4000. High-throughput sequencing was used to profile the TCR beta-chain CDR3 region of each patient. The authors' pipeline ran thus. Drawing on CDR3 differences between clinicopathological groups, the researchers built a classifier meant to tell apart patients with distant-metastatic papillary thyroid cancer. Repertoire diversity was assessed with the Shannon index, and tumor-blood repertoire similarity with the Morisita-Horn index. TCRdb trimmed the raw reads at Q25, called clones with MiXCR and kept productive beta chains. These V and J calls rely on TCRdb rather than the paper's analysis. The sample contains 21,000 or so clones, over 20% of them found a single time. The ten largest account for approximately 30% of the sample.

None of the patients had been given any treatment before thyroid surgery. Patient clinical samples collected from the early 2010s to the late 2010s were retrospectively analysed using T-cell receptor beta sequencing. Study-wide findings and limitations: In both blood and tumor samples, malignant tumors were reported to have significantly higher TCR beta diversity than benign nodules.

Sequencing was carried out using blood. The rearrangement joined TRBV20-1 to TRBJ1-2; the D gene identity is not certain. The receptor was derived from a female donor with papillary thyroid cancer or a benign thyroid nodule (not recorded which). Some clones in this sample may be carry-over from other donors' samples. Here is the DNA: TGCAGTGCCAAAAGGGAGGGTTCTTCTAACTATGGCTACACCTTC. This translates into CSAKREGSSNYGYTF.